One and the same sample provided the 6 T cell receptor beta chains below, sequenced in a study of CD8 T cells in Susac syndrome. The RNA, 0.5 to 1 ug, was put through reverse transcription using random hexamers. TCRdb itself ran the immunoSEQ multiplex PCR reads through MiXCR, one entry per CDR3 protein. Of about 75,000 distinct CDR3 sequences in the sample, approximately 93% were seen once. Specimen: CD8+ T cells from PBMCs. The receptors here all came from a human donor with Susac syndrome.

The CDR3 spells CASSHPRDGTVNYEQYF. Here the CDR3 DNA reads TGTGCCAGCAGCCATCCCCGGGACGGGACAGTCAACTACGAGCAGTACTTC. The rearrangement links TRBV7-9 to TRBJ2-7; 7 nucleotides align to TRBD1. Germline-derived CDR1 and CDR2 are SEHNR and FQNEAQ (reference sequence). Germline trimming cut 5 bases from V and 3 bases from J; bases unmatched to any gene: 16. The CDR3 length is 17 residues.

This clonotype was counted between two and nine times. This chain uses TRBV12-3 or TRBV12-4 with TRBJ2-3; no clear D. The CDR3 runs to 12 residues. Trimming stripped 5 bases from V and 2 bases from J, with 5 bases between. In nucleotides, the CDR3 is TGTGCCAGCAGTCCGGTCACAGATACGCAGTATTTT. It codes for CASSPVTDTQYF.

This chain connects TRBV2 to TRBJ1-5; 8 positions match TRBD1. J was trimmed by 4 bases and V by 6 bases; bases with no gene match: 17. This CDR3 is 18 amino acids long. Germline CDR1 and CDR2: SNHLY and FYNNEI. The CDR3 loop is CASSINIDQGALNQPQHF. Here the CDR3 DNA reads TGTGCCAGCAGCATAAATATTGATCAGGGGGCGTTGAATCAGCCCCAGCATTTT.

The chain combines TRBV9 with TRBJ1-1, with D possibly TRBD1 on 6 matching bases. The germline V gene encodes CDR1 SGDLS and CDR2 YYNGEE. The CDR3 consists of 15 residues. Trimming pared 0 bases from V and 2 bases from J, leaving 11 bases between. CDR3 sequence reads: CASSVAGAGNTEAFF. DNA of the CDR3: TGTGCCAGCAGCGTAGCGGGGGCAGGTAACACTGAAGCTTTCTTT.

CDR3 region: CASSLTQGIVEQYF. CDR3 nucleotide sequence: TGTGCCAGCAGCTTAACACAGGGGATAGTCGAGCAGTACTTC. This rearrangement joins TRBV7-9 to TRBJ2-7, with 7 bases matching TRBD1. Germline CDR1 SEHNR, CDR2 FQNEAQ (reference sequence). V lost 2 bases, J lost 6 bases, and 7 bases stayed unmatched. The CDR3 is 14 residues long.

V usage is TRBV4-1 and J usage is TRBJ2-5, with a possible D match to TRBD1 (5 bases). V lost 4 bases to trimming and J lost 3 bases, with 9 bases between them. Germline V lookup: CDR1 MGHRA, CDR2 YSYEKL. The CDR3 consists of 13 residues. CDR3 sequence: CASSPPGKETQYF. Here the CDR3 DNA reads TGCGCCAGCAGCCCCCCAGGGAAAGAGACCCAGTACTTC.